One sample yielded the 25 T cell receptor beta chains listed below, sequenced in a study of sequential checkpoint blockade in melanoma. Only in-frame clones appear in the TCRdb table, and some are missing; sequencing was by immunoSEQ multiplex PCR. In the table there are approximately 40,000 clones, about nine tenths of which are singletons. Noted treatment: randomized to nivolumab then ipilimumab (arm A) or the reverse (arm B). The starting material was CD8+ T cells sorted from blood (inferred from file names), obtained from a patient given nivolumab and ipilimumab in sequence. The receptors were sampled from a human donor with melanoma.

This clone is a singleton in its sample. The chain carries TRBV2 and TRBJ1-2, with 10 bases matching TRBD1. The trim removed 6 bases at V and 7 bases at J, leaving 11 bases unmatched. There are 15 residues in the CDR3. Per the germline V gene, CDR1 is SNHLY and CDR2 is FYNNEI. The CDR3 loop reads CASRYHGGQGFGYTF. The CDR3 bases are TGTGCCAGCAGATACCATGGGGGACAGGGGTTTGGCTACACCTTC.

J is TRBJ1-5 and V is TRBV11-2; D gene uncertain. Trimming stripped 2 bases from V and 0 bases from J, with 8 bases between. Germline V lookup: CDR1 SGHAT, CDR2 FQNNGV. This CDR3 contains 15 residues. CDR3 bases: TGTGCCAGCAGCTTAACAGACTATAGCAATCAGCCCCAGCATTTT. It yields the protein CASSLTDYSNQPQHF.

V usage is TRBV27 and J usage is TRBJ1-4; D unclear. Trimming took 7 bases from V and 11 from J, leaving 11 bases between them. The V gene's germline CDR1 is MNHEY and CDR2 SMNVEV (reference sequence). The CDR3 runs 11 residues. The CDR3 loop is CASTNGFKLFF. CDR3 sequence (DNA): TGTGCCAGCACCAATGGCTTTAAACTGTTTTTT.

The chain links TRBV9 to TRBJ2-3, with 10 nucleotides matching TRBD2. Per the germline V gene, CDR1 is SGDLS and CDR2 is YYNGEE. CDR3 length equals 16 residues. The V and J ends lost 4 bases and 5 bases, in that order; junction bases with no gene match: 10. CDR3: CASSPRIAGGVDTQYF. CDR3 coding DNA: TGTGCCAGCAGCCCTAGGATAGCGGGAGGTGTAGATACGCAGTATTTT.

This chain uses TRBV28 with TRBJ2-5; 11 positions agree with TRBD2. There are 16 residues in the CDR3. The germline CDR1 and CDR2 sequences are MDHEN and SYDVKM. V gave up 5 bases and J gave up 5 bases; unmatched junction bases: 10. The CDR3 region is CASSPPTSGSDETQYF. CDR3 coding DNA: TGTGCCAGCAGTCCTCCAACTAGCGGGAGCGATGAGACCCAGTACTTC.

The V gene is TRBV4-3, the J gene TRBJ1-6; D is unclear. The length of the CDR3 is 14 residues. Germline CDR1 is LGHNA and CDR2 is YSLEER. Trimming took 0 bases from V and 9 from J, leaving 9 bases between them. The CDR3 region has the DNA TGCGCCAGCAGCCAAGACACGGGAACTTCACCCCTCCACTTT. This encodes CASSQDTGTSPLHF.

V is TRBV27 and J is TRBJ2-7; D perhaps matches TRBD1 (5 bases). CDR1 is MNHEY, CDR2 SMNVEV, per germline (reference sequence). The CDR3 is made up of 14 amino acids. The V gene lost 2 bases and the J gene lost 4 bases, with 12 bases spanning the gap. For the CDR3, the DNA is TGTGCCAGCAGTTTAAGGGGATTGAAATACGAGCAGTACTTC. This gives the protein CASSLRGLKYEQYF.

V and J are TRBV27 and TRBJ2-7, with TRBD2 matching 7 bases. Germline-derived CDR1 and CDR2 are MNHEY and SMNVEV (reference sequence). Losses at the gene ends were 2 bases for V and 0 bases for J; bases not matched to a gene: 4. The CDR3 is 15 residues long. The CDR3, as DNA: TGTGCCAGCAGTTTAGGCCTAGCGGCCTCCTACGAGCAGTACTTC. This encodes CASSLGLAASYEQYF.

V usage is TRBV13 and J usage is TRBJ2-2; perhaps TRBD2 as D (5 bases). The V and J ends lost 5 bases and 5 bases respectively, with 15 bases between them. The germline V gene encodes CDR1 PRHDT and CDR2 FYEKMQ (reference sequence). This CDR3 has 15 amino acids. The DNA for the CDR3 is TGTGCCAGCAGCCCAACCGCGGGCGTAACCGGGGAGCTGTTTTTT. Encoded protein: CASSPTAGVTGELFF. Combining the CDR3 with reference TRBV13 and TRBJ2-2 gives the whole variable domain AAGVIQSPRHLIKEKRETATLKCYPIPRHDTVYWYQQGPGQDPQFLISFYEKMQSDKGSIPDRFSAQQFSDYHSELNMSSLELGDSALYFCASSPTAGVTGELFFGEGSRLTVL.

The rearrangement links TRBV5-4 to TRBJ2-1; possibly TRBD2 for D (6 bases). Germline V gene lookup returns CDR1 SGHNT and CDR2 YYREEE (reference sequence). V gave up 6 bases and J gave up 9 bases, with 10 bases separating them. The CDR3 length is 11 residues. The chain's CDR3 is CASTSGAEQFF. The CDR3 DNA sequence: TGTGCCAGCACCTCGGGAGCTGAGCAGTTCTTC. The whole variable domain, remainder taken from reference TRBV5-4 and TRBJ2-1, is ETGVTQSPTHLIKTRGQQVTLRCSSQSGHNTVSWYQQALGQGPQFIFQYYREEENGRGNFPPRFSGLQFPNYSSELNVNALELDDSALYLCASTSGAEQFFGPGTRLTVL.

A single count supports this clone. The V and J genes are TRBV7-8 and TRBJ2-5; tentatively, D is TRBD1 (6 bases). Per the germline V gene, CDR1 is SGHVS and CDR2 is FQNEAQ. Trimming pared 1 base from V and 5 bases from J, leaving 14 bases between. The CDR3 runs 15 residues. CDR3 DNA: TGTGCCAGCAGCTTAGGTTCAGGGGCCAGGGAGACCCAGTACTTC. Residues: CASSLGSGARETQYF.

The chain recombines TRBV6-5 with TRBJ2-1, with D perhaps matching TRBD2 (5 bases). V lost 10 bases and J 5 bases, leaving 6 bases between the germline ends. This CDR3 spans 10 amino acids. Germline CDR1 MNHEY, CDR2 SVGAGI. CDR3 sequence (DNA): TGTGCCATCGGGGACAATGAGCAGTTCTTC. This translates into CAIGDNEQFF.

The rearrangement links TRBV7-2 to TRBJ2-7; D is undetermined. V gave up 5 bases and J gave up 0 bases, with 8 bases separating them. Germline V gene lookup returns CDR1 SGHTA and CDR2 FQGNSA. The CDR3 is 13 amino acids. CDR3 amino acids: CASSPWPSYEQYF. In DNA, the CDR3 is TGTGCCAGCAGCCCTTGGCCCTCCTACGAGCAGTACTTC.

Only one count was recorded for this clone. V and J are TRBV5-1 and TRBJ2-5; D is possibly TRBD2 (6 bases). The J call may be incorrect, as the DNA end agrees better with TRBJ2-7. This CDR3 is built from 14 residues. Germline CDR1 and CDR2: SGHRS and YFSETQ. CDR3 sequence: CASSLYAGTYEQYF. CDR3 DNA: TGCGCCAGCAGCTTGTACGCGGGGACCTACGAGCAGTACTTC.

This chain uses TRBV7-9 with TRBJ2-7; the D is unclear. The CDR3 runs to 11 residues. CDR1 is SEHNR, CDR2 FQNEAQ, per germline (reference sequence). The germline V and J ends were trimmed by 3 bases and 5 bases, with 5 bases remaining between them. The CDR3 bases are TGTGCCAGCAGCTTTCTAGACGAGCAGTACTTC. It yields the protein CASSFLDEQYF.

This rearrangement joins TRBV15 to TRBJ2-5; 8 nucleotides line up with TRBD2. The CDR3 extends over 15 amino acids. Germline CDR1 and CDR2: LNHNV and YYDKDF (reference sequence). Trimming took 0 bases from V and 7 from J; bases not matched to a gene: 7. Written as DNA, the CDR3 is TGTGCCACCAGCAGAGATGAGGGACTAGTAATGACCCAGTACTTC. The encoded protein is CATSRDEGLVMTQYF.

This clone has only one observation. This chain uses TRBV6-5 with TRBJ2-1; D possibly corresponds to TRBD1 (5 bases). Looked up from germline, CDR1 is MNHEY and CDR2 is SVGAGI. Trimming removed 4 bases from V and 7 bases from J, with 11 bases in between. The CDR3 spans 13 residues. The CDR3 reads CASSFDSYNEQFF. CDR3 coding DNA: TGTGCCAGCAGTTTCGACAGCTATAATGAGCAGTTCTTC.

The sample holds a few counts of this clone. This chain links TRBV7-9 with TRBJ2-7; tentative D call: TRBD2 (6 bases). The CDR3 has 13 amino acids. Trimming shortened V by 3 bases and J by 2 bases, and 8 bases separated the two germline ends. Germline V gives CDR1 SEHNR, CDR2 FQNEAQ (reference sequence). CDR3 amino acids: CASSFRGTYEQYV. The CDR3 DNA sequence: TGTGCCAGCAGCTTCCGGGGGACCTACGAGCAGTACGTC.

The chain carries TRBV27 and TRBJ2-7; D is perhaps TRBD1 (7 bases). The V and J ends lost 0 bases and 6 bases respectively, with 21 bases between them. Germline CDR1 and CDR2: MNHEY and SMNVEV (reference sequence). The CDR3 has 17 amino acids. This chain's CDR3 is CASSLSSWRDSSLEQYF. CDR3 nucleotides: TGTGCCAGCAGTTTATCTTCGTGGAGGGACAGCTCACTCGAGCAGTACTTC.

The gene calls are TRBV9 and TRBJ1-1; 11 bases line up with TRBD1. The V and J ends lost 0 bases and 2 bases, in that order; junction bases with no gene match: 3. Germline V gene lookup returns CDR1 SGDLS and CDR2 YYNGEE. The CDR3 is made up of 16 amino acids. The CDR3 sequence: CASSVVGQGANTEAFF. CDR3 nucleotides: TGTGCCAGCAGCGTAGTTGGACAGGGGGCCAACACTGAAGCTTTCTTT.

The chain recombines TRBV6-5 with TRBJ2-7, with TRBD2 as a possible D gene (5 bases). The CDR3 has 11 amino acids. Germline-derived CDR1 and CDR2 are MNHEY and SVGAGI. V was clipped by 8 bases and J by 6 bases, with 11 bases between them. CDR3 protein: CASPEGSEQYV. The CDR3 DNA sequence: TGTGCCAGCCCCGAGGGCTCCGAGCAGTACGTC.

This clone was seen just once. CDR3 amino acids: CASSYANAVLNTEAFF. CDR3 DNA: TGTGCCAGCAGTTACGCGAACGCGGTTTTGAACACTGAAGCTTTCTTT. V gene TRBV6-6 combines with J gene TRBJ1-1, with D hard to call. The CDR3 covers 16 residues. Germline V gives CDR1 MNHNY, CDR2 SVGAGI (reference sequence). Trimming shortened V by 2 bases and J by 0 bases, and 13 bases separated the two germline ends.

The rearrangement uses TRBV4-2 and TRBJ2-1; 10 positions match TRBD2. This CDR3 region has 16 residues. Germline V CDR1 and CDR2: LGHNA, YNFKEQ. V lost 0 bases to trimming and J lost 8 bases; unmatched junction nucleotides: 7. The CDR3 spells CASSQEGLAGVHEQFF. CDR3 DNA sequence: TGTGCCAGCAGCCAAGAAGGGCTAGCGGGAGTGCATGAGCAGTTCTTC.

This clone was seen only once. J is TRBJ1-2 and V is TRBV28, with TRBD1 matching 9 bases. The CDR3 extends over 15 amino acids. Germline V gene data show CDR1 as MDHEN and CDR2 as SYDVKM. V lost 5 bases to trimming and J lost 8 bases; unmatched junction nucleotides: 12. The CDR3 nucleotides read TGTGCCAGCAGTATGATTGGACGACAGGGGGAGGGCTACACCTTC. It translates to CASSMIGRQGEGYTF.

This clone was recorded once. The chain links TRBV4-1 to TRBJ1-1; 9 bases fit TRBD1. Losses at the gene ends were 3 bases for V and 5 bases for J; bases not matched to a gene: 4. The CDR3 runs 14 residues. CDR1 and CDR2 (germline): MGHRA, YSYEKL. As DNA, the CDR3 is TGCGCCAGCAGCCACGGGACAGGGAGTACTGAAGCTTTCTTT. Translation gives CASSHGTGSTEAFF.